A selection of T cell receptor beta chains follows, all from one sample in a study of Graves' ophthalmopathy and Graves' hyperthyroidism. TCRdb called the multiplex PCR reads again in MiXCR, with one record for every CDR3 protein. The profile shows about 480,000 distinct CDR3 sequences, 13% to 15% of them singletons. Sequences were obtained from blood. These receptor sequences come from a woman between 25 and 40 years old with Graves' ophthalmopathy. Both conserved end residues are part of each CDR3. A D gene is named only where the DNA matches it firmly. Clone size is stated in some rows and not others, as once, few, many or a class when expanded.

CDR3 protein | CDR3 DNA | D gene | J gene | V gene | clone size
CASSLDYKNIQYF | TGTGCCAGCAGCTTAGACTACAAAAACATTCAGTACTTC | NA | TRBJ2-4 | TRBV7-3 | many
CASLRGGPGQPQHF | TGTGCCAGCCTGCGGGGGGGGCCAGGTCAGCCCCAGCATTTT | NA | TRBJ1-5 | TRBV5-8 | many
CASSPRVKTQYF | TGTGCCAGCAGCCCCCGTGTGAAGACCCAGTACTTC | NA | TRBJ2-5 | TRBV9 | few
CAWSVSRQGGYTF | TGTGCCTGGAGTGTGTCCCGTCAGGGTGGCTACACCTTC | NA | TRBJ1-2 | TRBV30 | many
CASSGQNYGYTF | TGCGCCAGCAGCGGGCAGAACTATGGCTACACCTTC | NA | TRBJ1-2 | TRBV5-1 | many
CASSTSTGVGGTEAFF | TGCGCCAGCAGCACCTCGACGGGAGTGGGAGGCACTGAAGCTTTCTTT | NA | TRBJ1-1 | TRBV5-1 | many
CASSLYLVGKNTEAFF | TGTGCCAGCAGTTTATATCTAGTGGGGAAGAACACTGAAGCTTTCTTT | NA | TRBJ1-1 | TRBV28 | many
CACSQGYSYEQYF | TGCGCCTGCAGCCAAGGTTATTCTTACGAGCAGTACTTC | NA | TRBJ2-7 | TRBV4-1 | few
CAMGTSLSGELFF | TGTGCCATGGGGACCAGCCTTTCCGGGGAGCTGTTTTTT | NA | TRBJ2-2 | TRBV10-3 | many
CAISPDGYEQYF | TGTGCCATCAGTCCGGACGGTTACGAGCAGTACTTC | NA | TRBJ2-7 | TRBV10-3 | many
CASSYGGDREDEAFF | TGTGCCAGCAGTTACGGGGGAGACAGGGAGGATGAAGCTTTCTTT | TRBD1 | TRBJ1-1 | TRBV6-2/TRBV6-3 | NA
CAWSYGREGEKLFF | TGTGCCTGGAGTTACGGCCGGGAGGGGGAAAAACTGTTTTTT | NA | TRBJ1-4 | TRBV30 | few
CASSSPYRGPYEQYF | TGTGCCAGCAGCTCTCCTTACAGGGGACCCTACGAGCAGTACTTC | TRBD1 | TRBJ2-7 | TRBV7-8 | many
CASRPAGTKNIQYF | TGTGCCAGCAGGCCAGCGGGAACTAAAAACATTCAGTACTTC | TRBD2 | TRBJ2-4 | TRBV12-3/TRBV12-4 | many
CASSQDNSYEQYF | TGCGCCAGCAGCCAAGACAACTCCTACGAGCAGTACTTC | NA | TRBJ2-7 | TRBV5-1 | few
CASSYGRQMNTEAFF | TGTGCCAGCAGTTACGGCCGCCAAATGAACACTGAAGCTTTCTTT | NA | TRBJ1-1 | TRBV6-5 | many
CAREGTGEGYTF | TGTGCCAGGGAAGGGACAGGGGAAGGCTACACCTTC | TRBD1 | TRBJ1-2 | TRBV2 | NA
CASSPLGQLNTEAFF | TGTGCCAGCAGTCCCCTTGGGCAGTTGAACACTGAAGCTTTCTTT | NA | TRBJ1-1 | TRBV28 | many
CASSLFGVRAKNIQYF | TGTGCCAGCAGTTTATTTGGGGTCCGAGCCAAAAACATTCAGTACTTC | NA | TRBJ2-4 | TRBV28 | many
CSVEGQGVRYTF | TGCAGCGTTGAAGGTCAGGGTGTGCGCTACACCTTC | NA | TRBJ1-2 | TRBV29-1 | many
CASTSEEPQHF | TGTGCCAGCACCTCGGAGGAGCCCCAGCATTTT | NA | TRBJ1-5 | TRBV28 | many
CSASRGSRETQYF | TGCAGCGCGTCCAGGGGGAGTCGAGAGACCCAGTACTTC | TRBD1 | TRBJ2-5 | TRBV29-1 | many
CASSYYDLTDQYGYTF | TGTGCCAGCAGTTACTACGACCTGACAGACCAATATGGCTACACCTTC | NA | TRBJ1-2 | TRBV6-2/TRBV6-3 | many
CASSKMDRRNTEAFF | TGTGCCAGCAGTAAAATGGACAGACGGAACACTGAAGCTTTCTTT | NA | TRBJ1-1 | TRBV7-9 | many
CASSPDGFGEQYF | TGTGCCAGCAGTCCTGACGGGTTCGGCGAGCAGTACTTC | NA | TRBJ2-7 | TRBV28 | many
CASSLTGTDYEQYF | TGTGCCAGCAGCTTAACAGGGACGGACTACGAGCAGTACTTC | NA | TRBJ2-7 | TRBV7-3 | NA
CASNSPPGKREVVYEQYF | TGTGCCAGCAACAGCCCTCCTGGGAAGCGGGAGGTGGTTTACGAGCAGTACTTC | TRBD2 | TRBJ2-7 | TRBV28 | many
CASSLVQDTGELFF | TGTGCCAGCAGCTTGGTACAGGACACCGGGGAGCTGTTTTTT | NA | TRBJ2-2 | TRBV11-2 | many
CASSFSGAPPGSQYF | TGTGCCAGCAGTTTTTCGGGCGCGCCGCCGGGGTCCCAGTACTTC | NA | TRBJ2-5 | TRBV12-3/TRBV12-4 | many
CASSQDVEGGYTEAFF | TGTGCCAGCAGCCAAGATGTCGAGGGGGGGTACACTGAAGCTTTCTTT | NA | TRBJ1-1 | TRBV4-2 | NA
CASSGGAIYEQYF | TGTGCCAGCAGTGGAGGGGCGATCTACGAGCAGTACTTC | NA | TRBJ2-7 | TRBV6-1 | many
CASSPSGGSGNTIYF | TGTGCCAGCAGTCCTAGCGGGGGTTCCGGAAACACCATATATTTT | NA | TRBJ1-3 | TRBV12-3/TRBV12-4 | many
CSVIRDFNTEAFF | TGCAGCGTTATACGGGACTTTAACACTGAAGCTTTCTTT | NA | TRBJ1-1 | TRBV29-1 | many
CASTLAGVYSNQPQHF | TGTGCCAGCACTTTGGCGGGGGTCTATAGCAATCAGCCCCAGCATTTT | NA | TRBJ1-5 | TRBV6-2/TRBV6-3 | NA
CASSLRGFAYEQYF | TGTGCCAGCAGCTTACGGGGGTTCGCCTACGAGCAGTACTTC | NA | TRBJ2-7 | TRBV11-2 | many
CSASHGQGIEQYF | TGCAGTGCTAGCCATGGACAGGGCATCGAGCAGTACTTC | TRBD1 | TRBJ2-7 | TRBV20-1 | many
CASRVRPQRDQPQHF | TGTGCCAGCAGGGTACGTCCTCAGAGGGATCAGCCCCAGCATTTT | NA | TRBJ1-5 | TRBV28 | many
CSSSLPSTGVDEQYF | TGTTCCAGCAGCTTACCTTCGACGGGCGTCGACGAGCAGTACTTC | NA | TRBJ2-7 | TRBV7-8 | NA
CASSQDHSGNTIYF | TGTGCCAGCAGCCAGGACCACTCTGGAAACACCATATATTTT | NA | TRBJ1-3 | TRBV7-3 | many
CASSLRGDAKNIQYF | TGTGCCAGCAGCTTACGGGGGGACGCCAAAAACATTCAGTACTTC | TRBD2 | TRBJ2-4 | TRBV11-2 | NA
CAWSVYRGVSYGYTF | TGTGCCTGGAGTGTTTACAGAGGCGTAAGCTATGGCTACACCTTC | NA | TRBJ1-2 | TRBV30 | NA
CASSFPGLHEAFF | TGTGCCAGCAGTTTCCCGGGACTTCATGAAGCTTTCTTT | NA | TRBJ1-1 | TRBV12-3/TRBV12-4 | many
CSAPTKIEAFF | TGCAGTGCTCCAACTAAGATTGAAGCTTTCTTT | NA | TRBJ1-1 | TRBV20-1 | many
CASSSPMRELYF | TGCGCCAGCAGCTCCCCTATGAGGGAGCTGTACTTC | NA | TRBJ2-7 | TRBV4-1 | NA
CSARDDGAVSSYEQYF | TGCAGTGCTAGAGACGATGGAGCCGTCTCCTCCTACGAGCAGTACTTC | NA | TRBJ2-7 | TRBV20-1 | NA
CSASDGTGHYEQYF | TGCAGTGCTAGTGATGGTACCGGACACTACGAGCAGTACTTC | NA | TRBJ2-7 | TRBV20-1 | many
CASSLSGTSNYGYTF | TGTGCCAGCAGTTTATCGGGGACTTCTAACTATGGCTACACCTTC | NA | TRBJ1-2 | TRBV6-2/TRBV6-3 | many
CATVVGSNTGELFF | TGTGCCACCGTAGTCGGATCGAACACCGGGGAGCTGTTTTTT | NA | TRBJ2-2 | TRBV10-3 | many
CASSSSRQAQETQYF | TGTGCCAGCAGTTCCAGCCGGCAGGCCCAAGAGACCCAGTACTTC | NA | TRBJ2-5 | TRBV12-3/TRBV12-4 | NA
CASRNLTNYGYTF | TGTGCCAGCAGAAACCTTACTAACTATGGCTACACCTTC | NA | TRBJ1-2 | TRBV5-6 | many
CASSFTRVLGYTF | TGTGCCAGCAGTTTCACCAGGGTCCTTGGCTACACCTTC | NA | TRBJ1-2 | TRBV28 | many
CASSLGTRGLRYTF | TGTGCCAGCAGCTTAGGGACGCGCGGATTACGCTACACCTTC | NA | TRBJ1-2 | TRBV7-2 | few
CASSQFNQPQHF | TGTGCCAGCAGCCAGTTCAATCAGCCCCAGCATTTT | NA | TRBJ1-5 | TRBV14 | many
CASSPPGQGAEEQYF | TGTGCCAGCTCTCCCCCGGGACAGGGGGCAGAGGAGCAGTACTTC | TRBD1 | TRBJ2-7 | TRBV6-1 | many
CASRRTSGEEEQYF | TGTGCCAGCAGACGGACTAGCGGGGAAGAAGAGCAGTACTTC | TRBD2 | TRBJ2-7 | TRBV3-1 | few
CASSLRVPPGAFF | TGTGCCAGCAGTTTAAGGGTGCCCCCTGGAGCTTTCTTT | NA | TRBJ1-1 | TRBV12-3/TRBV12-4 | NA
CASSLDQGTYEQYF | TGTGCCAGCAGTTTAGATCAGGGCACCTACGAGCAGTACTTC | NA | TRBJ2-7 | TRBV27 | many
CASTSSSEAFF | TGTGCCAGCACCTCCTCATCAGAAGCTTTCTTT | NA | TRBJ1-1 | TRBV7-9 | few